These T cell receptor beta chains were read from a single sample in a study of blood T cells in healthy people across ages. In TCRdb, the 5' RACE reads were re-called with MiXCR into one record per CDR3 protein. The sample contains roughly 1.7 million distinct CDR3 sequences, 30% to 35% of which appear only once. Sequenced: blood. The receptors stem from a woman in her twenties or thirties in good health. Both conserved end residues are part of each CDR3. Fields, in order: clone size, V gene, D gene, CDR3 length, J gene, CDR3 DNA, CDR3 protein. D genes are given only for firm matches. Part of the rows lack a size; the others show once, few, many or a class for expanded clones.

few	TRBV3-1	-	12	TRBJ2-2	TGTGCCAGCAGCCAAGTTAGCGGGGAGCTGTTTTTT	CASSQVSGELFF
once	TRBV7-3	-	14	TRBJ1-1	TGTGCCAGCAGCTTAAAAGGGTTAAGCACTGAGGCTTTCTTT	CASSLKGLSTEAFF
-	TRBV30	TRBD2	19	TRBJ2-3	TGTGCCTGGAGTTGGTATCGGGCGGGAGGGCCTTCCTCCACAGATACGCAGTATTTT	CAWSWYRAGGPSSTDTQYF
few	TRBV5-1	TRBD2	17	TRBJ2-4	TGCGCCAGCAGCTTCCCACCTTTAGCGGGAGACCCCCACGAGCAGTATTTC	CASSFPPLAGDPHEQYF
few	TRBV7-9	-	11	TRBJ1-2	TGTGCCAGCACCGAGGTTGGGGGCTACACCTTC	CASTEVGGYTF
-	TRBV6-2/TRBV6-3	TRBD2	14	TRBJ2-1	TGTGCCAGCAGTTACTTCGGGGGGGCGAATGAGCAGTTCTTC	CASSYFGGANEQFF
-	TRBV20-1	-	15	TRBJ1-4	TGCAGTGCTAGAGACGGGGCGTTAACTAATGAAAAACGGTTTTTT	CSARDGALTNEKRFF
-	TRBV28	-	13	TRBJ1-3	TGTGCCAGCAGACCACCTGGAGGAAACACCATATATTTT	CASRPPGGNTIYF
many	TRBV5-1	-	14	TRBJ2-7	TGCGCCAGCAGCTTGACCTCCGGAACCTACGAGCAGTACTTC	CASSLTSGTYEQYF
-	TRBV27	-	16	TRBJ2-4	TGTGCCAGCAGTCCTCCAGAGGGCCTAGCCAAAAACATTCAGTACTTC	CASSPPEGLAKNIQYF
-	TRBV4-1	-	16	TRBJ2-3	TGCGCCAGCAGCCCTAACCAGGGGAGAGCTATGGATACGCAGTATTTT	CASSPNQGRAMDTQYF
once	TRBV5-1	TRBD2	17	TRBJ2-3	TGCGCCAGCAGCCCAGAGGGACTAGCGGTGAGCACAGATACGCAGTATTTT	CASSPEGLAVSTDTQYF
-	TRBV6-1	TRBD2	15	TRBJ2-5	TGTGCCAGCAGTGGACTAGCGGCCCTACAAGAGACCCAGTACTTC	CASSGLAALQETQYF
-	TRBV19	-	15	TRBJ2-1	TGTGCCAGTAGTATCGGTTCATCTTTCTACAATGAGCAGTTCTTC	CASSIGSSFYNEQFF
few	TRBV28	-	13	TRBJ2-1	TGTGCCAGCAGTTCTATAGGGGCTGACGAGCAGTTCTTC	CASSSIGADEQFF